This entry lists 15 T cell receptor beta chains sequenced from one sample in a study of response to subunit inactivated influenza vaccine. TCRdb re-called the RT-PCR reads through MiXCR, storing one row per CDR3 protein. In the table there are roughly 630,000 distinct CDR3 sequences, roughly 15% of which are singletons. Sequenced here: PBMCs from blood, sampled roughly 15 days before vaccination. All receptors come from a middle-aged man who received an inactivated influenza vaccine.

At least ten counts were recorded for this clonotype. The chain carries TRBV12-3 or TRBV12-4 and TRBJ1-5; D might be TRBD1 (5 bases). This CDR3 region has 15 residues. V lost 2 bases and J 4 bases, leaving 12 bases between the germline ends. The CDR3 sequence is CASSLILGVNQPQHF. Here the CDR3 DNA reads TGTGCCAGCAGTTTAATACTAGGGGTGAATCAGCCCCAGCATTTT.

This clonotype was seen only a few times. The rearrangement joins TRBV4-3 to TRBJ2-2, with D perhaps matching TRBD1 (5 bases). There are 16 residues in the CDR3. Trimming removed 0 bases at V and 6 bases at J, with 14 bases between. Germline CDR1 LGHNA, CDR2 YSLEER. CDR3 DNA sequence: TGCGCCAGCAGCCAAGACTACAGGCTAAGGGCCGGGGAGCTGTTTTTT. Amino acids: CASSQDYRLRAGELFF.

This clonotype was detected only a few times. This chain uses TRBV7-2 with TRBJ2-7; D is uncertain. Germline lookup yields CDR1 SGHTA and CDR2 FQGNSA. V lost 1 base and J lost 8, with 18 bases in between. The CDR3 is 15 amino acids. As DNA, the CDR3 is TGTGCCAGCAGCTTAGATCCGAAGAATTCCGGACAGCAGTACTTC. Translating it yields CASSLDPKNSGQQYF.

The J gene is TRBJ2-5, the V gene TRBV7-2; D is tentatively TRBD1 or TRBD2 (5 bases each). CDR3 length: 13 residues. Trimming left V 5 bases short and J 5 bases short, with 12 bases between. Germline loops: CDR1 SGHTA, CDR2 FQGNSA. CDR3 nucleotides: TGTGCCAGCAGCACCGGGACGCACGAGACCCAGTACTTC. Translating it yields CASSTGTHETQYF.

The table lists this clonotype with a few counts. The chain employs TRBV20-1 and TRBJ2-1, with a weak D call TRBD1 (5 bases). The CDR3 runs 15 residues. V was pared by 1 base and J by 2 bases, with 12 bases between. Germline loops: CDR1 DFQATT, CDR2 SNEGSKA (reference sequence). This chain's CDR3 is CSARAWLTAYNEQFF. CDR3 DNA: TGCAGTGCTAGAGCTTGGTTGACAGCCTACAATGAGCAGTTCTTC.

This sequence joins TRBV11-3 and TRBJ2-5; perhaps TRBD1 as D (6 bases). CDR3 length: 18 amino acids. Trimming cost V 3 bases and J 2 bases, with 22 bases left between them. The germline CDR1 and CDR2 sequences are SGHNT and YENEEA. The CDR3 DNA sequence: TGTGCCAGCAGCTTGGGCCGGGCAGGCAGGGGAGATCAAGAGACCCAGTACTTC. Its protein product is CASSLGRAGRGDQETQYF.

This clonotype showed up many times. The chain has TRBV24-1 and TRBJ1-5, with no clear D. This CDR3 contains 13 residues. Germline V lookup: CDR1 KGHDR, CDR2 SFDVKD. Trimming took off 9 bases at V and 9 bases at J, with 17 bases between the two ends. This CDR3 is CATGPPYAGPQHF. The CDR3 coding sequence is TGTGCCACCGGGCCCCCGTATGCGGGGCCCCAGCATTTT.

The gene calls are TRBV24-1 and TRBJ2-5, with D perhaps matching TRBD1 (6 bases). Trimming removed 4 bases from V and 3 bases from J, with 17 bases in between. The germline gives CDR1 KGHDR, CDR2 SFDVKD. This CDR3 has 16 amino acids. For the CDR3, the DNA is TGTGCCACCAGTGAGCCACAGGGAGACGGGAAAGAGACCCAGTACTTC. Its protein product is CATSEPQGDGKETQYF.

This clonotype was counted only a few times. The rearrangement links TRBV10-3 to TRBJ2-5, with 8 nucleotides matching TRBD1. The CDR3 extends over 15 amino acids. The junction had 3 bases not matched to a gene; V was cut back by 0 bases and J by 3 bases. In germline, CDR1 is ENHRY, CDR2 SYGVKD. The CDR3 loop reads CAISESTGGKETQYF. CDR3 bases: TGTGCCATCAGTGAGTCTACAGGGGGAAAAGAGACCCAGTACTTC.

This clonotype was seen many times. V and J are TRBV29-1 and TRBJ2-1; 12 bases match TRBD2. CDR1 is SQVTM, CDR2 ANQGSEA, per germline. V gave up 3 bases and J gave up 10 bases; unmatched junction bases: 7. The CDR3 loop spans 14 amino acids. This chain's CDR3 is CSVDLAGGLGEQFF. For the CDR3, the DNA is TGCAGCGTTGACCTAGCGGGAGGGCTAGGCGAGCAGTTCTTC.

The genes are TRBV9 and TRBJ1-2; D is uncertain. Germline V gene lookup returns CDR1 SGDLS and CDR2 YYNGEE. The germline V and J ends were trimmed by 1 base and 4 bases, with 17 bases remaining between them. The CDR3 covers 16 residues. The CDR3 bases are TGTGCCAGCAGCGTAAGACCGGAGCTAGCCTCCTATGGCTACACCTTC. Translation: CASSVRPELASYGYTF.

Only a few counts were recorded for this clonotype. This rearrangement joins TRBV28 to TRBJ2-1; possible D gene TRBD2, 7 bases. Germline V gene sequence: CDR1 MDHEN, CDR2 SYDVKM. V lost 5 bases and J lost 7, with 15 bases in between. CDR3 length: 14 residues. CDR3 sequence: CASSPWEGDNEQFF. CDR3 in DNA: TGTGCCAGCAGTCCGTGGGAGGGGGATAATGAGCAGTTCTTC.

Here the CDR3 reads CASSLFGKGTEAFF. CDR3 DNA sequence: TGTGCCAGCAGTTTATTCGGTAAGGGAACTGAAGCTTTCTTT. The chain recombines TRBV12-3 or TRBV12-4 with TRBJ1-1; D is unresolved. The CDR3 contains 14 residues. Trimming took off 2 bases at V and 5 bases at J, with 12 bases between the two ends.

The chain couples TRBV7-9 to TRBJ2-3, with D perhaps assigned TRBD1 or TRBD2 (5 bases each). CDR3 length equals 15 residues. V lost 4 bases, J lost 6 bases, and 17 bases lay in between. Per the germline V gene, CDR1 is SEHNR and CDR2 is FQNEAQ (reference sequence). The CDR3 spells CASSSLSWGRDTQYF. The CDR3 DNA follows: TGTGCCAGCAGCTCACTTAGTTGGGGACGGGATACGCAGTATTTT.

A few counts support this clonotype. V and J are TRBV14 and TRBJ2-5; TRBD2 agrees at 7 bases. This CDR3 contains 15 residues. Trimming took 2 bases from V and 5 from J; bases not matched to a gene: 8. CDR1 is SGHDN and CDR2 is FVKESK in the germline V gene. The CDR3 sequence: CASSQMWGGEETQYF. The CDR3 region has the DNA TGTGCCAGCAGCCAAATGTGGGGGGGAGAGGAGACCCAGTACTTC.